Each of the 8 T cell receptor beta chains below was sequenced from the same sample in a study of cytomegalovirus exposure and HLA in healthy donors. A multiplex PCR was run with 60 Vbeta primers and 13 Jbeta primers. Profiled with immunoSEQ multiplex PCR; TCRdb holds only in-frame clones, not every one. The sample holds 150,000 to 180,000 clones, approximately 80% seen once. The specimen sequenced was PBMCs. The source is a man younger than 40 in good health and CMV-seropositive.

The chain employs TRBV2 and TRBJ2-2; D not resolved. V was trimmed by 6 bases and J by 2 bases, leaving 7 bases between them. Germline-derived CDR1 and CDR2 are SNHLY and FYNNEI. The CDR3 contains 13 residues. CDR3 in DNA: TGTGCCAGCAGGCCAACTAACACCGGGGAGCTGTTTTTT. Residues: CASRPTNTGELFF.

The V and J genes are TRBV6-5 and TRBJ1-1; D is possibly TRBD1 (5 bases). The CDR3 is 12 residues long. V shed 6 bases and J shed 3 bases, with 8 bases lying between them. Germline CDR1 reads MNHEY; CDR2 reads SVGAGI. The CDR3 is CASRRGDTEAFF. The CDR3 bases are TGTGCCAGCAGACGGGGGGACACTGAAGCTTTCTTT.

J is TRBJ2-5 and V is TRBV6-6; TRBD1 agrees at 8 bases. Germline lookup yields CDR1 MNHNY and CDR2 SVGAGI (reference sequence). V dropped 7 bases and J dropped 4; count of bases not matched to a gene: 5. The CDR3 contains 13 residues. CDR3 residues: CASNRQGSETQYF. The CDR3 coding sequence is TGTGCCAGCAATAGACAGGGGTCAGAGACCCAGTACTTC.

CDR3 loop: CASREGHTTGELFF. The CDR3 nucleotides are TGTGCCAGCAGAGAGGGACATACCACCGGGGAGCTGTTTTTT. The chain couples TRBV11-1 to TRBJ2-2; a possible D gene is TRBD1 (6 bases). Trimming took 6 bases from V and 4 from J, leaving 12 bases between them. The CDR3 extends over 14 amino acids. Germline V CDR1 and CDR2: SGHAT, FQDESV (reference sequence).

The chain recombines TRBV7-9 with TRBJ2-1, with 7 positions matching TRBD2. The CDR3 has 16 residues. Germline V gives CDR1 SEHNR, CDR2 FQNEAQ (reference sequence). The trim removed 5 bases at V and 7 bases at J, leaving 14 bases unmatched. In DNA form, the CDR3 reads TGTGCCAGCAGCCGAGACTCCCCCGGGAGGTCTAATGAGCAGTTCTTC. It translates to CASSRDSPGRSNEQFF.

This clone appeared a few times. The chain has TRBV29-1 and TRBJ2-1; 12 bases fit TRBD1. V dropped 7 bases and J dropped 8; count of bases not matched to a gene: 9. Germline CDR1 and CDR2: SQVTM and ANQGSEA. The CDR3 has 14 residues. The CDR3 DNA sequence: TGCAGCGCCTTCGGGACAGGGGGCCACGATGAGCAGTTCTTC. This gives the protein CSAFGTGGHDEQFF.

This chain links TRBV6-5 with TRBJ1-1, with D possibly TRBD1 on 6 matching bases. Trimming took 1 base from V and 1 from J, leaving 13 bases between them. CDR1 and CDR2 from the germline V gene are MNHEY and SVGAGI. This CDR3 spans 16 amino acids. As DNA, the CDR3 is TGTGCCAGCAGTTACTACGGACAGATGGGGAACACTGAAGCTTTCTTT. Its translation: CASSYYGQMGNTEAFF.

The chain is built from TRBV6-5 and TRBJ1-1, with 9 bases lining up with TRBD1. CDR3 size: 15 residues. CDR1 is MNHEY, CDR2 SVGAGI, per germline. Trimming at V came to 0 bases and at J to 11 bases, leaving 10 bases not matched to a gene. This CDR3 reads CASSYSIGTGCWAFF. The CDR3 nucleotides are TGTGCCAGCAGTTACTCGATCGGGACAGGGTGTTGGGCTTTCTTT.